A selection of T cell receptor beta chains follows, all from one sample in a study of blood T cells in healthy people across ages. From the 5' RACE reads, TCRdb called clonotypes with MiXCR, one entry per CDR3 protein. This table has around 1.5 million distinct CDR3 sequences, approximately 63% appearing once. The sequenced material came from blood. The receptors come from a young man in good health. Both conserved end residues are trimmed from each CDR3.

v_call | cdr3_aa
TRBV2 | ASNVYNYKETQY
TRBV30 | AWTADRLNHEQY
TRBV6-1 | ASSESPGDQETQY
TRBV2 | AHSGPLAGGRDTQY
TRBV6-2/TRBV6-3 | ASSYSPTTSGNIQY
TRBV4-3 | ASSPSGGIGTTQY
TRBV20-1 | SARLAQGSYEQY
TRBV2 | ASSEQAYEQY
TRBV6-5 | ASSYSDRDGYT
TRBV11-2 | ASSPESDAEQF
TRBV7-2 | ASSHRNSYEQY
TRBV6-6 | ASRFRASSTDTQY
TRBV6-1 | ASSELIYGTPYEQY
TRBV10-3 | AISEEQGMGYGYT
TRBV7-2 | ASSLRGLPSNTQY
TRBV18 | ASSPWGLQETQY
TRBV5-1 | ASSSQGVDDT
TRBV10-3 | AIHRTGQSNYGYT
TRBV4-2 | ASSQGGGRALGSYNEQF
TRBV29-1 | SVGVAGSYNEQF
TRBV5-1 | ASSGGTGVGNEQF
TRBV12-5 | ASGSLGAEQY
TRBV5-1 | ASSVSGTYNEQY
TRBV7-2 | ASTPGLATDTQY
TRBV5-1 | ASRIRTGSSYNSPLH
TRBV24-1 | ATSDPVDNDYGYT
TRBV15 | ATSYREGYGYT
TRBV7-2 | ASSGQASRETQY
TRBV4-1 | ASSQAGPGTSSYEQY
TRBV11-3 | ASSLGIRGEQF
TRBV24-1 | ATSDVTGVDYNEQF
TRBV2 | ASSGFKRGNHGDTQY
TRBV20-1 | SARDLAAYEQY
TRBV12-3/TRBV12-4 | ASSRTGDGTDTQY
TRBV7-2 | ASSSLGGPNSPLH
TRBV27 | ASRSIGGRFGDTQY
TRBV29-1 | SVEGGGSSYEQY
TRBV29-1 | SVVHGRDGYT
TRBV20-1 | SAREADSSYEQY
TRBV28 | ASRDRDRGSNTEAF
TRBV20-1 | GAPLTGANEKLF
TRBV4-3 | ASSPGSGGFYEQY
TRBV4-1 | ASSQELGVAYEQY
TRBV5-5 | ASSPRQGKTEAF
TRBV29-1 | SVEGDRVWAGYT
TRBV20-1 | SANAQGRMQPQH
TRBV12-3/TRBV12-4 | ASSPDRFGYT
TRBV4-3 | TSRGAGRETQY
TRBV20-1 | SARAESLRYEQY
TRBV7-2 | ASSLASLNEQY
TRBV4-1 | ASSQNKPDSQY
TRBV7-2 | ASSPLTSPRTDTQY